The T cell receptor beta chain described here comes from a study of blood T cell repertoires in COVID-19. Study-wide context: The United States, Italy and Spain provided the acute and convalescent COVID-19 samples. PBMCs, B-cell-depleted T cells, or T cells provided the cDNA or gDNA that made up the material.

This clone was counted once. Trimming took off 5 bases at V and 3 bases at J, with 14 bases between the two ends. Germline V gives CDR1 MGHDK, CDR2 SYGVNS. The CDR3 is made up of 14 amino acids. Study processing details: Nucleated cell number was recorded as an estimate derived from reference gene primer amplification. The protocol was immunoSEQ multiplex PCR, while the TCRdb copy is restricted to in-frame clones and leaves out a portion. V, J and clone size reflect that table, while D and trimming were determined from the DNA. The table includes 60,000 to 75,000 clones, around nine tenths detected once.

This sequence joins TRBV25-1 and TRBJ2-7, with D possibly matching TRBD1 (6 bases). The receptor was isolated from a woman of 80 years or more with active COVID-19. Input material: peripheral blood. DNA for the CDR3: TGTGCCAGCAGTCAGGGGACATTGTTCTACGAGCAGTACTTC. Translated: CASSQGTLFYEQYF.